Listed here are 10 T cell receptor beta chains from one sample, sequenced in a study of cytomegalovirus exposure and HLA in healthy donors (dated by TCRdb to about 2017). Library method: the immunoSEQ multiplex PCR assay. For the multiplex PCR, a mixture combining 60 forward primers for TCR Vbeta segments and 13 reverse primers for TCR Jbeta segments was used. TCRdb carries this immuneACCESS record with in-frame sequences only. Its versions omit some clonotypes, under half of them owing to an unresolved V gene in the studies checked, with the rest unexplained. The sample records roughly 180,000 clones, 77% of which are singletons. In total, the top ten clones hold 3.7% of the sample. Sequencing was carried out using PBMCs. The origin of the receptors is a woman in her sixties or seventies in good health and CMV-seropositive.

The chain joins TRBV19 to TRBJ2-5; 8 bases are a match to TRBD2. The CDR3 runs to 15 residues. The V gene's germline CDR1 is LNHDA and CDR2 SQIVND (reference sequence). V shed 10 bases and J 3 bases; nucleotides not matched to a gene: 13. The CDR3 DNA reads TGTGCCACAAGAGACGACCCGGGGGGGAAAGAGACCCAGTACTTC. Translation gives CATRDDPGGKETQYF.

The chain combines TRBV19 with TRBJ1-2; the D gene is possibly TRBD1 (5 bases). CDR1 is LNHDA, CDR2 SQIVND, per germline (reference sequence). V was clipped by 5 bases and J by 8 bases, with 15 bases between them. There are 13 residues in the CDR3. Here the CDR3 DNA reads TGTGCCAGTAGTGGGGACTGGCGACAAGGCTACACCTTC. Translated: CASSGDWRQGYTF.

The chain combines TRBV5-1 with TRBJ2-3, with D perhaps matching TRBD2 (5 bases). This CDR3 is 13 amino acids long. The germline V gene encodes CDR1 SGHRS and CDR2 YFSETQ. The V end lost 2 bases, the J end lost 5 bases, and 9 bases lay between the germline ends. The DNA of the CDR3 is TGCGCCAGCAGCTTAGTAGGAGGAGATACGCAGTATTTT. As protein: CASSLVGGDTQYF.

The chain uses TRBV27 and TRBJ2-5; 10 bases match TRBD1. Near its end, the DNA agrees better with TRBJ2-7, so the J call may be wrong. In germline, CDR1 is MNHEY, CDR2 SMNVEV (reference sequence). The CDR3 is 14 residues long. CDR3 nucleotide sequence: TGTGCCAGCAGTCCCGGGACAGGGGTGGACGAGCAGTACTTC. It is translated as CASSPGTGVDEQYF.

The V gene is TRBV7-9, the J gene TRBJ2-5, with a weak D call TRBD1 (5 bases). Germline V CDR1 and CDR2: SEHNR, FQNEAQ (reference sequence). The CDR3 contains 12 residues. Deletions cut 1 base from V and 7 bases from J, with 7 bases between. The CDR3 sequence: CASSLGGGTQYF. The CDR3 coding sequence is TGTGCCAGCAGCTTAGGGGGCGGGACCCAGTACTTC.

The CDR3: CASSMVLAGWNNEQFF. The CDR3, as DNA: TGTGCCAGTAGTATGGTTCTAGCGGGATGGAACAATGAGCAGTTCTTC. The chain links TRBV19 to TRBJ2-1; 9 bases agree with TRBD2. The V and J ends lost 3 bases and 5 bases, in that order; junction bases with no gene match: 8. CDR3 size: 16 residues. The germline V gene encodes CDR1 LNHDA and CDR2 SQIVND (reference sequence).

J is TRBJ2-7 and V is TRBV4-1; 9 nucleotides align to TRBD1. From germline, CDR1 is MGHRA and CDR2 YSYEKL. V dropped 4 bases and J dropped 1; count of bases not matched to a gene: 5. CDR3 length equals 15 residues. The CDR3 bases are TGCGCCAGCAGCCGGGGACAGGGCTCTTCCTACGAGCAGTACTTC. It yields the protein CASSRGQGSSYEQYF.

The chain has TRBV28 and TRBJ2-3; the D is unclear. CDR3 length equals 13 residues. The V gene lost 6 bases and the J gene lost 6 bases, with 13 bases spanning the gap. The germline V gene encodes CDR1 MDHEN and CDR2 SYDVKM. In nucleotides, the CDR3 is TGTGCCAGCAGGCCAGGCGTAGAGGATACGCAGTATTTT. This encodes CASRPGVEDTQYF.

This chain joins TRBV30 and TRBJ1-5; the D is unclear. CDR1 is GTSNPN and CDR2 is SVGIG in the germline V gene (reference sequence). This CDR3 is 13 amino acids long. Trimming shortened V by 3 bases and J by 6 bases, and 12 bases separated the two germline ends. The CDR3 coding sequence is TGTGCCTGGAGCCCAGGTTTGATTCAGCCCCAGCATTTT. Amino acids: CAWSPGLIQPQHF.

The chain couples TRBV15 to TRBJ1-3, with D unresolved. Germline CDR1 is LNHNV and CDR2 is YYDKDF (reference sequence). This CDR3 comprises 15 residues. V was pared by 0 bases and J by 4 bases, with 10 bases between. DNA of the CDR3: TGTGCCACCAGCAGAGACCCGGGGTTCGGAAACACCATATATTTT. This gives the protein CATSRDPGFGNTIYF.